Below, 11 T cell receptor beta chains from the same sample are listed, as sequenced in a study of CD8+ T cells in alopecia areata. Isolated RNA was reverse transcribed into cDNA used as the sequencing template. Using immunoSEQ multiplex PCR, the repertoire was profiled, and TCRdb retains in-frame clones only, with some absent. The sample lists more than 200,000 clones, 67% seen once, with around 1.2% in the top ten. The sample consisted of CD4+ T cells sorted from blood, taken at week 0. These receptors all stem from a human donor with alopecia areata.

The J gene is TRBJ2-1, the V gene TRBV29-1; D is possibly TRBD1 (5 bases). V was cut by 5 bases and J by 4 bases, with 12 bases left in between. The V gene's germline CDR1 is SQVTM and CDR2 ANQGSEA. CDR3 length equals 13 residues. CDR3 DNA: TGCAGCGTTCCAAGACAGCCATACAATGAGCAGTTCTTC. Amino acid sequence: CSVPRQPYNEQFF.

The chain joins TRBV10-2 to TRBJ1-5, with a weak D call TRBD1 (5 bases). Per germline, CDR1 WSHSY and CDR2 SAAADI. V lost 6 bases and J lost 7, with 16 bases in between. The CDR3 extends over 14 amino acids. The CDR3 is CASSPGTQVQPQHF. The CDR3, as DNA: TGCGCCAGCAGCCCGGGGACTCAGGTACAGCCCCAGCATTTT.

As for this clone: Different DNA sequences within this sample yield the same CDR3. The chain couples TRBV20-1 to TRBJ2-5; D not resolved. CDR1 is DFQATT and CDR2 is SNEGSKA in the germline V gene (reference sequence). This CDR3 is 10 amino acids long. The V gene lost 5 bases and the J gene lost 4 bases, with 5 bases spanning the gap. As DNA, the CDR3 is TGCAGTGCTGGTGTAGAGACCCAGTACTTC. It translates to CSAGVETQYF.

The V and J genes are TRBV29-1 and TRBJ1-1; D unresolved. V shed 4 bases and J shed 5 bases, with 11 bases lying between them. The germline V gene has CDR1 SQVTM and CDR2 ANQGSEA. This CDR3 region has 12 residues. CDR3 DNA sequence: TGCAGCGTTGTGAGGCTGGGGACTGAAGCTTTCTTT. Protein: CSVVRLGTEAFF.

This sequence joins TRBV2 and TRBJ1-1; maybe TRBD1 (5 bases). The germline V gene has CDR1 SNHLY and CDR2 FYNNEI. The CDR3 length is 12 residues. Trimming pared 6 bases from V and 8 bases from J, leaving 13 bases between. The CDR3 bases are TGTGCCAGCAGGGGGGATGAGATAGAAGCTTTCTTT. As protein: CASRGDEIEAFF.

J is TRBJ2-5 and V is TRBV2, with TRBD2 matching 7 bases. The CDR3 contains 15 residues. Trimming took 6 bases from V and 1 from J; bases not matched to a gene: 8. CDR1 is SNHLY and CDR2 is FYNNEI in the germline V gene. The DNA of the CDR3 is TGTGCCAGCAGCCGACTAGCTTCAAGCCAAGAGACCCAGTACTTC. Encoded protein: CASSRLASSQETQYF.

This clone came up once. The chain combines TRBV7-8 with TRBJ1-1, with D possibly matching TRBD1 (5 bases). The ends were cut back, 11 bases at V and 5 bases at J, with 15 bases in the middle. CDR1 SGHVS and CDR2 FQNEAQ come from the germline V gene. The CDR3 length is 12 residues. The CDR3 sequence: CASIGARTEAFF. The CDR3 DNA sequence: TGTGCCTCAATCGGGGCTAGGACTGAAGCTTTCTTT. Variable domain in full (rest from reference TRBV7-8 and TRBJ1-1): GAGVSQSPRYKVAKRGQDVALRCDPISGHVSLFWYQQALGQGPEFLTYFQNEAQLDKSGLPSDRFFAERPEGSVSTLKIQRTQQEDSAVYLCASIGARTEAFFGQGTRLTVV.

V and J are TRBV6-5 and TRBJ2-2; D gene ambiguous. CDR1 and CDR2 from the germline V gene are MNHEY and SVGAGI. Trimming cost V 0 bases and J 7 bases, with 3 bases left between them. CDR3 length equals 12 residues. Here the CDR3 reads CASSYSGGELFF. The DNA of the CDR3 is TGTGCCAGCAGTTACTCGGGCGGGGAGCTGTTTTTT.

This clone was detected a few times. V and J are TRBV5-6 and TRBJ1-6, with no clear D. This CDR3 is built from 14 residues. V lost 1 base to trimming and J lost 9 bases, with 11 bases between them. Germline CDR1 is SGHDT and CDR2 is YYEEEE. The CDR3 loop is CASSLTVAGSPLHF. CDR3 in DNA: TGTGCCAGCAGCTTGACGGTGGCGGGTTCACCCCTCCACTTT.

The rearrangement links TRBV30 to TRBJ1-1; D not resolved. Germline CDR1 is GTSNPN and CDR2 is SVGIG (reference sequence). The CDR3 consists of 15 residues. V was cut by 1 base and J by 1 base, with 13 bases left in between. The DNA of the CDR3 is TGTGCCTGGAGTGCCTCAGGACCAGCGAACACTGAAGCTTTCTTT. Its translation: CAWSASGPANTEAFF.

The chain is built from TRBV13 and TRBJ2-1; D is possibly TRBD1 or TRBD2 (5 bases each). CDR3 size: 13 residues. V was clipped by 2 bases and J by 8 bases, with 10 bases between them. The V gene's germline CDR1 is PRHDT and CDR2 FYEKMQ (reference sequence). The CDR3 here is CASSLTGTDEQFF. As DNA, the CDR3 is TGTGCCAGCAGCTTAACCGGGACCGATGAGCAGTTCTTC. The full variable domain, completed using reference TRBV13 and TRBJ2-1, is AAGVIQSPRHLIKEKRETATLKCYPIPRHDTVYWYQQGPGQDPQFLISFYEKMQSDKGSIPDRFSAQQFSDYHSELNMSSLELGDSALYFCASSLTGTDEQFFGPGTRLTVL.